This TCR beta chain was found in a study of early stage breast cancer tumors. About the research overall: About 70% of the 16 invasive tumors were ER+, PR+ and HER2-.

Using immunoSEQ multiplex PCR, the repertoire was profiled, and TCRdb retains in-frame clones only, with some absent. Of 9,500 to 10,000 clones listed, around 66% were seen once; the top ten hold approximately 12%. V lost 5 bases to trimming and J lost 3 bases, with 23 bases between them. The germline CDR1 and CDR2 sequences are SGHVS and FNYEAQ. This CDR3 has 17 residues. V gene TRBV7-6 combines with J gene TRBJ2-7; possible D gene TRBD1, 6 bases. This TCR was recovered from a person in their sixties with breast cancer. Sequenced material: breast tumor tissue. The CDR3 loop reads CASSVFLEPQGGYEQYF. CDR3 nucleotide sequence: TGTGCCAGCAGCGTTTTTTTGGAGCCCCAAGGGGGCTACGAGCAGTACTTC.